These 16 T cell receptor beta chains share one sample of origin, sequenced in a study of response to subunit inactivated influenza vaccine. TCRdb reprocessed the RT-PCR reads with MiXCR, giving one entry per CDR3 protein. There are hundreds of thousands of distinct CDR3 sequences in the sample; about 14% occur only once, and less than 9% lies in the top ten. This material consisted of PBMCs from blood, taken roughly 15 days before vaccination. These TCRs come from a man aged 45-65 years who received an inactivated influenza vaccine.

V usage is TRBV10-3 and J usage is TRBJ2-1, with 9 bases aligning to TRBD1. Trimming took 2 bases from V and 8 from J; bases not matched to a gene: 4. CDR1 and CDR2 (germline): ENHRY, SYGVKD. The CDR3 is 14 amino acids. DNA of the CDR3: TGTGCCATCAGTGAGGGGGACAGGGCAGATGAGCAGTTCTTC. The encoded protein is CAISEGDRADEQFF.

This clonotype has more than one count but fewer than ten. The J gene is TRBJ2-7, the V gene TRBV29-1; 8 bases fit TRBD2. Germline CDR1 reads SQVTM; CDR2 reads ANQGSEA. This CDR3 comprises 13 residues. V lost 6 bases to trimming and J lost 0 bases; unmatched junction nucleotides: 4. Written as DNA, the CDR3 is TGCAGCGTGCCGGGACTAGGCTCCTACGAGCAGTACTTC. It is translated as CSVPGLGSYEQYF.

This clonotype has just a few counts. The CDR3, as DNA: TGTGCCTGGAGCGGAGATCCGACGGATTATGGCTACACCTTC. Protein product: CAWSGDPTDYGYTF. V is TRBV30 and J is TRBJ1-2; D gene unclear. The CDR3 spans 14 residues. The V gene's germline CDR1 is GTSNPN and CDR2 SVGIG (reference sequence). Trimming took off 3 bases at V and 5 bases at J, with 16 bases between the two ends.

This clonotype was counted only a few times. The chain employs TRBV4-3 and TRBJ2-1; the D gene is possibly TRBD2 (5 bases). The CDR3 covers 15 residues. Germline CDR1 reads LGHNA; CDR2 reads YSLEER. The V end was cut by 0 bases, the J end by 6 bases, with 12 bases between. The CDR3 sequence: CASSQDSDYSNEQFF. CDR3 sequence (DNA): TGCGCCAGCAGCCAAGACTCCGACTACAGCAATGAGCAGTTCTTC.

Only a few counts were recorded for this clonotype. The gene calls are TRBV19 and TRBJ1-1; D possibly corresponds to TRBD1 (5 bases). The germline gives CDR1 LNHDA, CDR2 SQIVND (reference sequence). The ends were cut back, 7 bases at V and 3 bases at J, with 12 bases in the middle. The CDR3 runs 13 residues. The CDR3 reads CASKREGDTEAFF. The DNA of the CDR3 is TGTGCCAGTAAGCGGGAAGGGGACACTGAAGCTTTCTTT.

J is TRBJ2-1 and V is TRBV9, with D unclear. The CDR3 is 15 residues long. Trimming pared 0 bases from V and 6 bases from J, leaving 13 bases between. In germline, CDR1 is SGDLS, CDR2 YYNGEE. The chain's CDR3 is CASSVEVFEGNEQFF. CDR3 DNA: TGTGCCAGCAGCGTAGAAGTCTTCGAAGGCAATGAGCAGTTCTTC.

The chain has TRBV6-1 and TRBJ2-3, with 7 bases aligning to TRBD1. Germline V CDR1 and CDR2: MNHNS, SASEGT. With V trimmed by 5 bases and J by 1 base, 6 bases remained unmatched. The CDR3 sequence is 15 residues long. CDR3 DNA: TGTGCCAGCAGTCAGACAGGGCCCCGCACAGATACGCAGTATTTT. Translated: CASSQTGPRTDTQYF.

This clonotype was observed a few times. The rearrangement links TRBV14 to TRBJ2-7, with no clear D. Germline CDR1 is SGHDN and CDR2 is FVKESK. There are 15 residues in the CDR3. Trimming removed 3 bases at V and 0 bases at J, with 12 bases between. CDR3 coding DNA: TGTGCCAGCAGCCAGCCGGGTCTAAGCTCCTACGAGCAGTACTTC. As protein: CASSQPGLSSYEQYF. Variable domain in full (rest from reference TRBV14 and TRBJ2-7): EAGVTQFPSHSVIEKGQTVTLRCDPISGHDNLYWYRRVMGKEIKFLLHFVKESKQDESGMPNNRFLAERTGGTYSTLKVQPAELEDSGVYFCASSQPGLSSYEQYFGPGTRLTVT.

This clonotype came up a few times. The genes are TRBV12-3 or TRBV12-4 and TRBJ1-5, with D uncertain. V was trimmed by 4 bases and J by 5 bases, leaving 6 bases between them. CDR3 size: 12 residues. The chain's CDR3 is CASSWRDQPQHF. The CDR3 DNA reads as TGTGCCAGCAGTTGGAGGGATCAGCCCCAGCATTTT.

CDR3 region: CAISGPQGSGLEGEQFF. CDR3 DNA sequence: TGTGCCATCAGTGGGCCGCAGGGCTCGGGGCTGGAGGGTGAGCAGTTCTTC. This chain joins TRBV10-3 and TRBJ2-1; possibly TRBD2 for D (6 bases). Germline V gene sequence: CDR1 ENHRY, CDR2 SYGVKD. This CDR3 spans 17 amino acids. V lost 4 bases and J 9 bases, leaving 25 bases between the germline ends.

A few counts support this clonotype. V gene TRBV29-1 combines with J gene TRBJ2-3; weak D call: TRBD2 (5 bases). This CDR3 has 14 residues. V lost 4 bases to trimming and J lost 2 bases, with 13 bases between them. Germline CDR1 is SQVTM and CDR2 is ANQGSEA. The CDR3 DNA is TGCAGCGTTGTCAGCACTAGGATCACAGATACGCAGTATTTT. This sequence encodes CSVVSTRITDTQYF.

The table lists this clonotype with a few counts. The J gene is TRBJ2-1, the V gene TRBV7-2; 7 nucleotides line up with TRBD1. CDR3 length: 13 residues. J was trimmed by 8 bases and V by 1 base; bases with no gene match: 2. Germline V CDR1 and CDR2: SGHTA, FQGNSA. CDR3 coding DNA: TGTGCCAGCAGCTTAGACAGGGGTTATGAGCAGTTCTTC. Its translation: CASSLDRGYEQFF.

V is TRBV28 and J is TRBJ2-7; D is uncertain. Germline-derived CDR1 and CDR2 are MDHEN and SYDVKM. With 5 bases removed from V and 2 bases from J, the gap between germline ends came to 7 bases. The CDR3 has 12 amino acids. CDR3 coding DNA: TGTGCCAGCAGTACTCATACCTACGAGCAGTACTTC. The encoded protein is CASSTHTYEQYF.

There are many counts of this clonotype. This chain connects TRBV3-1 to TRBJ2-7; 9 nucleotides agree with TRBD1. The germline CDR1 and CDR2 sequences are LGHDT and YNNKEL (reference sequence). This CDR3 region has 15 residues. After removal of 0 bases from V and 4 bases from J, the junction contained 4 bases not matched to a gene. The CDR3 sequence: CASSQDGTGWYEQYF. The CDR3 DNA is TGTGCCAGCAGCCAAGATGGGACAGGGTGGTACGAGCAGTACTTC.

The V and J genes are TRBV6-2 or TRBV6-3 and TRBJ2-3; TRBD2 matches 10 bases. The CDR3 is 16 amino acids. CDR1 MNHEY and CDR2 SVGEGT come from the germline V gene. J gave up 7 bases and V 5 bases, and 12 bases lay outside the gene matches. The CDR3 is CASSHGLAETRHTQYF. CDR3 nucleotide sequence: TGTGCCAGCAGTCACGGACTAGCGGAGACGAGGCATACGCAGTATTTT.

This chain joins TRBV10-3 and TRBJ1-1; weak D call: TRBD1 (5 bases). Germline loops: CDR1 ENHRY, CDR2 SYGVKD. The V end was cut by 4 bases, the J end by 6 bases, with 6 bases between. The CDR3 contains 11 residues. The CDR3 coding sequence is TGTGCCATCAGTGTAGGGGCTGAAGCTTTCTTT. The encoded protein is CAISVGAEAFF.